This T cell receptor (beta chain) was recorded in a study of Ad26.COV2.S vaccination and SARS-CoV-2 variants. Across the whole study: The COV1001 Ad26.COV2.S trial arm included the donor.

Trimming took off 7 bases at V and 7 bases at J, with 8 bases between the two ends. This CDR3 contains 12 residues. Treatment meaning: roughly 18 received Ad26.COV2.S at low or high dose, single or two shots; about 5 received placebo; per-sample allocation not given. Samples analyzed were those drawn on day 63 after the first vaccine or placebo injection. An Ad26 vector was used to express Wuhan-strain SARS-CoV-2 spike as the vaccine. Profiled with immunoSEQ multiplex PCR; TCRdb holds only in-frame clones, not every one. The table lists approximately 400,000 clones, around 83% of them singletons. This clone was observed many times.

This receptor was identified in a person between 18 and 65 years old who received the Ad26.COV2.S COVID-19 vaccine or a placebo. The chain carries TRBV12-3 or TRBV12-4 and TRBJ1-6; no clear D gene. The specimen was peripheral blood, collected in a trial of Ad26.COV2.S vaccine versus placebo. CDR3 loop: CASKTGNSPLHF. The DNA of the CDR3 is TGTGCCAGCAAGACGGGGAATTCACCCCTCCACTTT.